This T cell receptor (beta chain) was sequenced in a study of T cell responses to AZD1222 COVID-19 vaccine. V was shortened by 9 bases and J by 4 bases, with 17 bases between the two germline ends. The germline CDR1 and CDR2 sequences are SGHTS and YDEGEE. This CDR3 is 14 amino acids long. TCRdb's table, derived via immunoSEQ multiplex PCR, lists solely in-frame clones and lacks some. The data show more than 140,000 clones, approximately 89% seen once. The sample was peripheral blood, taken on day 0 of AZD1222 vaccination. The TCR originated in an adult in good health. The chain couples TRBV5-8 to TRBJ1-3; D is undetermined. In DNA, the CDR3 is TGTGCCAACGCCGCCCTCTCGCGCGGAAACACCATATATTTT. Protein: CANAALSRGNTIYF. Full variable domain (rest looked up from reference TRBV5-8 and TRBJ1-3): EAGVTQSPTHLIKTRGQQATLRCSPISGHTSVYWYQQALGLGLQFLLWYDEGEERNRGNFPPRFSGRQFPNYSSELNVNALELEDSALYLCANAALSRGNTIYFGEGSWLTVV.